This T cell receptor (beta chain) emerged from a study of blood T cell repertoires in COVID-19 (dated by TCRdb to about 2020). Regarding the complete study: The collaborator samples originated in the United States, Italy and Spain and spanned the acute and convalescent phases of COVID-19. Samples were obtained from the ongoing ImmuneRACE study (first 160 participants) and from over a thousand subjects provided by 6 global collaborators. Deeply sampled blood TCRbeta repertoires from subjects exposed to, actively infected with, or recovered from COVID-19 were included in the dataset. The sample metadata nearly always contained a de-identified subject ID, COVID-19 status, age in years and sex. The material from the prospective study consisted of cDNA or gDNA derived from T cells, B-cell-depleted T cells, or PBMCs. The repertoires were released in a freely available public database intended as a resource for research on the immune response to SARS-CoV-2. Where available, HLA class I and class II types were obtained from metadata supplied by the sample provider rather than from assay-based typing. The paper as a whole reports these results and caveats: Clinical and demographic metadata were provided uncurated, with the amount varying by source and participant.

Participants in the prospective study were enrolled through a virtual design, were aged roughly 18 to 100 years, and lived in fewer than 30 United States geographic areas. In the prospective study, cohorts were assigned on the basis of participant-reported clinical history obtained from a screening survey and a study questionnaire. Recovered participants in ImmuneRACE Cohort 3 were defined as having two consecutive negative NP/OP PCR tests, clearance from a healthcare professional, or resolution of symptoms. In the prospective study, whole blood, serum and a nasopharyngeal or oropharyngeal swab were collected from each participant by mobile phlebotomists. Additional blood draws and questionnaires over a roughly two-month period could optionally be provided by prospective study participants. Before DNA extraction, prospective study blood samples were shipped either frozen or at room temperature.

Trimmed from V: 4 bases; trimmed from J: 3 bases; junction bases lacking a gene match: 8. The CDR3 contains 16 residues, cysteine and phenylalanine counted. The sequence is cut down to CDR3 DNA, 48 bases in frame from base 1. Via the germline V gene, CDR1 is MNHEY and CDR2 SVGEGT. This clone was found a few times. Its antigen is currently not known. Base qualities are not at hand, and no much larger clone is one base apart. TCRbeta CDR3 regions were amplified from genomic DNA by means of the immunoSEQ Assay, a bias-controlled multiplex PCR. The original pipeline was this. Nucleated cell counts per sample were estimated from amplification of reference gene primers within the assay. To quantify the absolute abundance of each unique TCRbeta CDR3 rearrangement, sequence reads were collapsed and filtered. For each sample, productive Simpson clonality was calculated by taking the square root of Simpson's diversity index across productive rearrangements. TCRdb limited this immuneACCESS table to in-frame rearrangements with V and J called. A share of clones is missing; checked studies link under half to unresolved V genes, and the rest is unexplained. From that table come the V and J calls and clone size; the DNA was used to work out D and trimming. The sample table lists around 330,000 clones, about 87% of them with a count of one. The ten biggest clones cover more than 8.5% of the sample.

The sequencing sample was made of PBMCs or T cells enriched from blood (not recorded which). The origin of this receptor is a young woman who had recovered from COVID-19. The sequence is built from TRBV6-2 or TRBV6-3 and TRBJ2-2, with 7 bases matching TRBD2. The sequenced DNA: TGTGCCAGCAGTTTCTTCGCTAGCGGTGACACCGGGGAGCTGTTTTTT. It specifies CASSFFASGDTGELFF.